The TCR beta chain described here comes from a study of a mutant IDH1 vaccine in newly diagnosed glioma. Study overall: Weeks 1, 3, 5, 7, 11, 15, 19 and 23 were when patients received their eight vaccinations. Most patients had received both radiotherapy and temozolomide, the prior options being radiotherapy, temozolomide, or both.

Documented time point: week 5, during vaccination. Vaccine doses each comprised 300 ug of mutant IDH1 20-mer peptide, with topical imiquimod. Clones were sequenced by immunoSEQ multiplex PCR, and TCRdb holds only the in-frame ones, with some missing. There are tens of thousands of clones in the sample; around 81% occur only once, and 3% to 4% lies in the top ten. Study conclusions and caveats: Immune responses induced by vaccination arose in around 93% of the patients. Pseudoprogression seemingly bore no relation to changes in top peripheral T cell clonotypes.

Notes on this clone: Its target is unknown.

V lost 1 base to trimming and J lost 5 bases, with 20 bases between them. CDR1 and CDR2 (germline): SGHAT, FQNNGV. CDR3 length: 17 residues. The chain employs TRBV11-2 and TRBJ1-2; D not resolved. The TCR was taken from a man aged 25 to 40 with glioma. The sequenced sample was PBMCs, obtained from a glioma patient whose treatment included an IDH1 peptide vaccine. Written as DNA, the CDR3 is TGTGCCAGCAGCTTAGGAATTGGGAAGGCCCGGGCTTATGGCTACACCTTC. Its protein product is CASSLGIGKARAYGYTF.